Listed here are 19 T cell receptor beta chains from one sample, sequenced in a study of CD8 T cells in ankylosing spondylitis. Their recognized antigens are unknown. Notes on the study in general: Ankylosing spondylitis blood appeared to carry a characteristic TCR beta motif of 7 or 8 highly homologous variants.

TCRdb processed the 5' RACE reads anew with MiXCR; each CDR3 protein has one entry. This sample carries some 140,000 distinct CDR3 sequences, 17% of them seen once, and the ten largest clones take 30% to 35%. The sample taken for sequencing was blood, either unsorted or a sorted T cell fraction (not recorded which). The receptors here all came from a male donor with ankylosing spondylitis.

This clonotype has only a few counts. The gene calls are TRBV2 and TRBJ1-5; the D is unclear. The germline CDR1 and CDR2 sequences are SNHLY and FYNNEI. V lost 3 bases to trimming and J lost 6 bases, with 15 bases between them. The CDR3 runs 15 residues. CDR3 loop: CASSDRVPSGQPQHF. As DNA, the CDR3 is TGTGCCAGCAGTGATCGGGTCCCAAGCGGTCAGCCCCAGCATTTT.

This clonotype was counted between two and nine times. The genes are TRBV21-1 and TRBJ2-7. TRBV21-1 corresponds to a pseudogene. The CDR3 loop spans 14 amino acids. This CDR3 is CASSKCNKTYEQYF. In nucleotides, the CDR3 is TGTGCCAGCAGCAAATGCAACAAAACCTACGAGCAGTACTTC.

The CDR3 is CASTSGDRRWESFF. CDR3 in DNA: TGTGCCAGCACTTCCGGGGACAGACGATGGGAGTCTTTCTTT. J is TRBJ1-1 and V is TRBV7-8, with 7 positions matching TRBD1. The CDR3 consists of 14 residues. Germline V gives CDR1 SGHVS, CDR2 FQNEAQ. J gave up 12 bases and V 7 bases, and 17 bases lay outside the gene matches.

The chain is built from TRBV5-6 and TRBJ2-1; D call uncertain. V was pared by 0 bases and J by 4 bases, with 8 bases between. CDR1 is SGHDT, CDR2 YYEEEE, per germline. The CDR3 covers 14 residues. The CDR3 region has the DNA TGTGCCAGCAGCTTGGCCCCCAGTTACAATGAGCAGTTCTTC. It codes for CASSLAPSYNEQFF.

This clonotype was seen a handful of times. V is TRBV10-3 and J is TRBJ2-7, with a possible D match to TRBD2 (6 bases). CDR1 ENHRY and CDR2 SYGVKD come from the germline V gene. V was trimmed by 6 bases and J by 1 base, leaving 10 bases between them. The CDR3 loop spans 13 amino acids. The CDR3 coding sequence is TGTGCCATCAGCGGGGACTGGTCCTACGAGCAGTACTTC. Translating gives CAISGDWSYEQYF.

This clonotype was recorded a few times. The chain recombines TRBV12-3 or TRBV12-4 with TRBJ1-6; weak D call: TRBD1 (5 bases). CDR3 size: 14 residues. The V end lost 1 base, the J end lost 14 bases, and 15 bases lay between the germline ends. For the CDR3, the DNA is TGTGCCAGCAGTTTAGAACTCATCGGGGGGTCCCTCCACTTT. Encoded protein: CASSLELIGGSLHF.

The rearrangement uses TRBV5-6 and TRBJ1-3, with unresolved D. V was pared by 0 bases and J by 2 bases, with 9 bases between. This CDR3 region has 15 residues. Germline V gene sequence: CDR1 SGHDT, CDR2 YYEEEE. The CDR3 nucleotides are TGTGCCAGCAGCTTGGCCGGGGTGACTGGAAACACCATATATTTT. Translated: CASSLAGVTGNTIYF.

In this sample, this clonotype turned up a few times. V gene TRBV7-7 combines with J gene TRBJ2-3; 9 bases agree with TRBD2. Germline CDR1 reads SSHAT; CDR2 reads FNYEAQ (reference sequence). The CDR3 runs to 15 residues. Unmatched junction bases numbered 5, after V lost 1 base and J lost 6 bases. The CDR3 reads CASSLGAGGSDTQYF. The CDR3 region has the DNA TGTGCCAGCAGCTTAGGAGCGGGAGGATCGGATACGCAGTATTTT.

This clonotype was seen a handful of times. The rearrangement links TRBV29-1 to TRBJ2-7; D is uncertain. There are 12 residues in the CDR3. V lost 4 bases and J 7 bases, leaving 14 bases between the germline ends. Germline V CDR1 and CDR2: SQVTM, ANQGSEA. CDR3 residues: CSVGRTVWEQYF. The CDR3 nucleotides read TGCAGCGTTGGGCGGACCGTCTGGGAGCAGTACTTC.

This clonotype was detected ten times or more. The chain has TRBV28 and TRBJ2-4; D perhaps matches TRBD2 (6 bases). Germline V gene lookup returns CDR1 MDHEN and CDR2 SYDVKM. V shed 6 bases and J shed 7 bases, with 22 bases lying between them. The length of the CDR3 is 16 residues. CDR3 amino acids: CASSFPITGGGNIQYF. CDR3 coding DNA: TGTGCCAGCAGCTTTCCCATCACCGGGGGTGGGAACATTCAGTACTTC.

The chain joins TRBV19 to TRBJ2-1; no clear D gene. Germline V lookup: CDR1 LNHDA, CDR2 SQIVND (reference sequence). The V and J ends lost 3 bases and 3 bases respectively, with 3 bases between them. The CDR3 has 12 amino acids. CDR3 in amino acids: CASSIRYNEQFF. As DNA, the CDR3 is TGTGCCAGTAGTATCCGCTACAATGAGCAGTTCTTC.

The rearrangement uses TRBV6-2 or TRBV6-3 and TRBJ2-7; 10 bases fit TRBD2. CDR3 size: 22 residues. Germline CDR1 reads MNHEY; CDR2 reads SVGEGT. After removal of 2 bases from V and 3 bases from J, the junction contained 25 bases not matched to a gene. CDR3 DNA: TGTGCCAGCAGTTACCCTGGGAGTTTACACGGGGCTAGCGGGAGAAAGCTCTACGAGCAGTACTTC. It translates to CASSYPGSLHGASGRKLYEQYF.

At least ten counts were recorded for this clonotype. This rearrangement joins TRBV7-9 to TRBJ2-2; tentative D call: TRBD2 (5 bases). The CDR3 covers 16 residues. Germline V gives CDR1 SEHNR, CDR2 FQNEAQ (reference sequence). Trimming removed 5 bases at V and 0 bases at J, with 13 bases between. CDR3 region: CASSGGAGANTGELFF. The CDR3, as DNA: TGTGCCAGCAGCGGAGGTGCGGGCGCGAACACCGGGGAGCTGTTTTTT. Full variable domain (remainder filled in from reference TRBV7-9 and TRBJ2-2): DTGVSQNPRHKITKRGQNVTFRCDPISEHNRLYWYRQTLGQGPEFLTYFQNEAQLEKSRLLSDRFSAERPKGSFSTLEIQRTEQGDSAMYLCASSGGAGANTGELFFGEGSRLTVL.

This clonotype showed up just a few times. The chain employs TRBV7-3 and TRBJ2-3; 9 positions match TRBD2. CDR3 size: 14 residues. The V gene end was trimmed by 2 bases and the J gene end by 6 bases; junction bases not matched to a gene: 3. CDR1 and CDR2 (germline): SGHTA, FQGTGA. In DNA form, the CDR3 reads TGTGCCAGCAGCTTAGCGGGAGGGTTGGATACGCAGTATTTT. Protein: CASSLAGGLDTQYF.

CDR3 nucleotide sequence: TGTGCCAGCAGCCGGCTTTCGGCGAGGAATGAGCAGTTCTTC. This codes for CASSRLSARNEQFF. The rearrangement joins TRBV5-6 to TRBJ2-1; D is ambiguous. Germline lookup yields CDR1 SGHDT and CDR2 YYEEEE. Trimming stripped 4 bases from V and 7 bases from J, with 15 bases between. This CDR3 has 14 amino acids.

This clonotype came up many times. The chain couples TRBV7-9 to TRBJ2-1; D is undetermined. The V and J ends lost 2 bases and 2 bases respectively, with 10 bases between them. Germline-derived CDR1 and CDR2 are SEHNR and FQNEAQ (reference sequence). The length of the CDR3 is 15 residues. In DNA form, the CDR3 reads TGTGCCAGCAGCTTAAGTAGCAGAACCTACAATGAGCAGTTCTTC. It is translated as CASSLSSRTYNEQFF. Using reference TRBV7-9 and TRBJ2-1 for the parts outside the CDR3, the full variable domain is DTGVSQNPRHKITKRGQNVTFRCDPISEHNRLYWYRQTLGQGPEFLTYFQNEAQLEKSRLLSDRFSAERPKGSFSTLEIQRTEQGDSAMYLCASSLSSRTYNEQFFGPGTRLTVL.

The sample holds a few counts of this clonotype. V usage is TRBV20-1 and J usage is TRBJ2-7, with D perhaps matching TRBD2 (5 bases). This CDR3 comprises 14 residues. Trimming took 2 bases from V and 3 from J, leaving 14 bases between them. CDR1 and CDR2 (germline): DFQATT, SNEGSKA (reference sequence). The CDR3 reads CSARSPSHLYEQYF. The CDR3 coding sequence is TGCAGTGCTAGATCCCCTAGCCACCTCTACGAGCAGTACTTC.

V is TRBV20-1 and J is TRBJ2-7, with unresolved D. The CDR3 covers 13 residues. CDR1 and CDR2 (germline): DFQATT, SNEGSKA (reference sequence). The V end was cut by 3 bases, the J end by 3 bases, with 12 bases between. Here the CDR3 DNA reads TGCAGTGCTAGTTCTGCATCAGACTACGAGCAGTACTTC. It specifies CSASSASDYEQYF.

Only a few counts were recorded for this clonotype. The chain links TRBV20-1 to TRBJ2-1; TRBD2 agrees at 8 bases. This CDR3 has 14 residues. V was clipped by 6 bases and J by 5 bases; unmatched bases: 9. From germline, CDR1 is DFQATT and CDR2 SNEGSKA (reference sequence). CDR3 region: CSAEGTRGDNEQFF. The CDR3 DNA is TGCAGTGCGGAAGGGACTAGGGGGGACAATGAGCAGTTCTTC.